The clone carrying this T cell receptor (beta chain) was seen ten or more times. Its antigen is unidentified. Amplified TCR beta CDR3 regions came from RNA transcripts. In the first-round RT-PCR of the TCR CDR3, the HTBI primer set was used. One entry per CDR3 protein results from TCRdb running MiXCR on the multiplex PCR reads. Altogether more than 300,000 distinct CDR3 sequences are present, approximately 17% being singletons, with the ten largest covering approximately 30%. The source of the sample is a study of T cells in Graves' hyperthyroidism and ophthalmopathy. Study details: Before any treatment, at initial diagnosis, peripheral blood was collected. Whole-study findings and limits: Progression to ophthalmopathy was predicted a median of roughly 6.6 months early.

Clinical symptoms, serum thyroxine, TRAb, thyroid ultrasound and orbital computed tomography established diagnosis. This sample holds PBMCs from 8.5 to 10 ml fresh peripheral blood. Germline CDR1 reads SGHAT; CDR2 reads FQNNGV. Losses at the gene ends were 2 bases for V and 1 base for J; bases not matched to a gene: 13. The CDR3 has 19 amino acids. The genes are TRBV11-2 and TRBJ2-4; 8 nucleotides line up with TRBD1. Sequencing was performed on blood. This clonotype originated in a woman aged 25-40 years with Graves' hyperthyroidism that later progressed to Graves' ophthalmopathy. CDR3: CASSLYPGGGGLAKNIQYF. In DNA form, the CDR3 reads TGTGCCAGCAGCTTATACCCAGGGGGCGGAGGGCTGGCCAAAAACATTCAGTACTTC. Filled out from reference TRBV11-2 and TRBJ2-4, the complete variable domain reads EAGVAQSPRYKIIEKRQSVAFWCNPISGHATLYWYQQILGQGPKLLIQFQNNGVVDDSQLPKDRFSAERLKGVDSTLKIQPAKLEDSAVYLCASSLYPGGGGLAKNIQYFGAGTRLSVL.